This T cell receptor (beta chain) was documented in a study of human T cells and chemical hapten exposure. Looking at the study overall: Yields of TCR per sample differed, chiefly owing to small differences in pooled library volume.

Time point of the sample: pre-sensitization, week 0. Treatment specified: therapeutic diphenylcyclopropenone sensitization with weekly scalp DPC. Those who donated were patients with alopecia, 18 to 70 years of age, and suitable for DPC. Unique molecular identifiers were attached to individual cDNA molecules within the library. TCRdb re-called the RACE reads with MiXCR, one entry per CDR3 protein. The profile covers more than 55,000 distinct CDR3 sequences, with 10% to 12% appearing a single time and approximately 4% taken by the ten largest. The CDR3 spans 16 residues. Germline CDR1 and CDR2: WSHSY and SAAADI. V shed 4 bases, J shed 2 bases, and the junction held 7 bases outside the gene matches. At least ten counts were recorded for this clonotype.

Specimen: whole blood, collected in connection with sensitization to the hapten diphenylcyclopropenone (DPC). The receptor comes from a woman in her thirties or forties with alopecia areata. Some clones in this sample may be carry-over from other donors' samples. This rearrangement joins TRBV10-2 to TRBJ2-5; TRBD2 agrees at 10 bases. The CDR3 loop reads CASSGRTSGTQETQYF. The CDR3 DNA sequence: TGCGCCAGCAGTGGTAGAACTAGCGGGACTCAAGAGACCCAGTACTTC.